This TCR beta chain was observed in a study of T cell repertoires in ileal Crohn's disease. Points from the study as a whole: All patients with clonality above 26.8% had endoscopic recurrence. Mucosal expansions were suggested to be mainly CD8 T cells.

This clone has just a few counts. Its specificity is not known. V dropped 0 bases and J dropped 4 bases, with 5 bases sitting between them. The CDR3 runs 13 residues. Germline V lookup: CDR1 MNHEY, CDR2 SMNVEV (reference sequence). Per sample, roughly 530 nanograms of biopsy DNA were TCRB immunosequenced. Clones were read by immunoSEQ multiplex PCR, and TCRdb kept only the in-frame ones, dropping some. This table has over 3,500 clones, 60% to 85% appearing once. This clonotype was sampled from an adult with Crohn's disease. Material for sequencing was ileal tissue. The V call is TRBV27, the J call TRBJ2-3, with D hard to call. Here the CDR3 DNA reads TGTGCCAGCAGTTTATCGAGGCCAGATACGCAGTATTTT. Translated, it gives CASSLSRPDTQYF.